Below, 17 T cell receptor beta chains from the same sample are listed, as sequenced in a study of T cells in Graves' hyperthyroidism and ophthalmopathy. Amplification of TCR beta CDR3 regions used RNA as the template. A first-round RT-PCR of the TCR CDR3 used the HTBI primer set. Via MiXCR, TCRdb re-called the multiplex PCR reads, giving one row per CDR3 protein. The repertoire includes 640,000 or so distinct CDR3 sequences, 12% to 15% of them detected once, and less than 9% sits in the top ten. The specimen sequenced was blood. These receptors were collected from a woman under 30 with Graves' ophthalmopathy.

Many counts were recorded for this clonotype. The chain carries TRBV11-3 and TRBJ1-1; D ambiguous. There are 15 residues in the CDR3. CDR1 and CDR2 from the germline V gene are SGHNT and YENEEA. Trimming pared 1 base from V and 5 bases from J, leaving 14 bases between. The CDR3 sequence: CASSLGTVAPTEAFF. The CDR3 bases are TGTGCCAGCAGCTTAGGCACAGTTGCCCCGACTGAAGCTTTCTTT.

This clonotype was found many times. The genes are TRBV20-1 and TRBJ1-4; TRBD1 agrees at 8 bases. Germline CDR1 is DFQATT and CDR2 is SNEGSKA (reference sequence). The ends lost 7 bases at V and 3 bases at J; junction bases unmatched: 1. The CDR3 contains 12 residues. CDR3 in amino acids: CSGTGSNEKLFF. As DNA, the CDR3 is TGCAGTGGGACAGGGTCTAATGAAAAACTGTTTTTT.

This clonotype was detected only a few times. J is TRBJ2-7 and V is TRBV6-5; 7 nucleotides match TRBD1. CDR3 length: 15 residues. After removal of 2 bases from V and 0 bases from J, the junction contained 4 bases not matched to a gene. Germline CDR1 and CDR2: MNHEY and SVGAGI. CDR3 protein: CASSYDGQVSYEQYF. CDR3 DNA: TGTGCCAGCAGTTACGATGGACAGGTCTCCTACGAGCAGTACTTC.

This clonotype was counted only a few times. The chain recombines TRBV15 with TRBJ2-1; TRBD2 is a possible D gene (6 bases). Per germline, CDR1 LNHNV and CDR2 YYDKDF (reference sequence). This CDR3 contains 14 residues. Trimming cost V 3 bases and J 4 bases, with 10 bases left between them. CDR3 DNA: TGTGCCACCAGCAGCAGCGGACTATACAATGAGCAGTTCTTC. Amino acid sequence: CATSSSGLYNEQFF.

This clonotype has just a few counts. The rearrangement uses TRBV15 and TRBJ2-5, with a weak D call TRBD1 (5 bases). CDR3 length equals 15 residues. Germline V gene lookup returns CDR1 LNHNV and CDR2 YYDKDF (reference sequence). Trimming stripped 2 bases from V and 1 base from J, with 11 bases between. The CDR3 coding sequence is TGTGCCACCAGCAGACTATTGACAGCCCAAGAGACCCAGTACTTC. Residues: CATSRLLTAQETQYF.

The table lists this clonotype with many counts. V is TRBV6-1 and J is TRBJ1-1; 10 bases agree with TRBD1. The V gene end was trimmed by 2 bases and the J gene end by 8 bases; junction bases not matched to a gene: 2. Per germline, CDR1 MNHNS and CDR2 SASEGT. This CDR3 region has 13 residues. The CDR3 nucleotides read TGTGCCAGCAGTGAATTGGGACAGGGGGAAGCTTTCTTT. It yields the protein CASSELGQGEAFF.

This clonotype was seen ten or more times. The V gene is TRBV27, the J gene TRBJ1-2; TRBD1 matches 8 bases. With 6 bases clipped from V and 5 bases from J, the junction kept 14 bases outside the gene matches. Germline lookup yields CDR1 MNHEY and CDR2 SMNVEV (reference sequence). The CDR3 has 16 residues. CDR3 sequence (DNA): TGTGCCAGCAGCTACAGGGGGACGGTTCGGGGGTATGGCTACACCTTC. The encoded protein is CASSYRGTVRGYGYTF.

A few counts support this clonotype. This chain joins TRBV18 and TRBJ1-5, with D unclear. The CDR3 spans 14 residues. CDR1 is KGHSH, CDR2 LQKENI, per germline. Deletions cut 4 bases from V and 3 bases from J, with 10 bases between. CDR3 amino acids: CASSQGRLNQPQHF. The CDR3 DNA reads TGTGCCAGCTCACAAGGACGGCTCAATCAGCCCCAGCATTTT.

The table lists this clonotype with many counts. The chain carries TRBV12-3 or TRBV12-4 and TRBJ1-1; D is possibly TRBD1 (5 bases). The CDR3 contains 15 residues. V lost 5 bases to trimming and J lost 0 bases, with 13 bases between them. The CDR3 reads CASSRTLYLNTEAFF. CDR3 in DNA: TGTGCCAGCAGTCGGACACTTTATTTGAACACTGAAGCTTTCTTT.

This clonotype was observed at least ten times. V is TRBV6-1 and J is TRBJ2-3, with TRBD1 as a possible D gene (5 bases). Germline V gene data show CDR1 as MNHNS and CDR2 as SASEGT. V lost 6 bases and J lost 2, with 12 bases in between. The CDR3 is 14 residues long. CDR3 region: CASRRTTNTDTQYF. DNA for the CDR3: TGTGCCAGCAGGCGGACAACTAACACAGATACGCAGTATTTT.

In its sample, this clonotype was seen many times. V is TRBV4-2 and J is TRBJ2-7; D ambiguous. CDR1 LGHNA and CDR2 YNFKEQ come from the germline V gene. The CDR3 consists of 11 residues. Between the trimmed V and J ends, which lost 1 base and 6 bases, there was a span of 4 bases. The CDR3 reads CASSQGAEQYF. In nucleotides, the CDR3 is TGTGCCAGCAGCCAAGGGGCCGAGCAGTACTTC.

This clonotype was counted ten times or more. This chain links TRBV5-1 with TRBJ2-5, with 10 bases aligning to TRBD1. CDR1 SGHRS and CDR2 YFSETQ come from the germline V gene. V was pared by 4 bases and J by 5 bases, with 8 bases of the junction left unmatched. This CDR3 has 15 residues. The CDR3 loop is CASSQTPDRGETQYF. In DNA, the CDR3 is TGCGCCAGCAGCCAAACCCCGGACAGGGGGGAGACCCAGTACTTC.

This clonotype came up many times. This chain joins TRBV28 and TRBJ2-1, with D perhaps given as TRBD1 or TRBD2 (5 bases each). This CDR3 contains 15 residues. The V and J ends lost 3 bases and 10 bases respectively, with 19 bases between them. Germline V gives CDR1 MDHEN, CDR2 SYDVKM. CDR3 loop: CASSLSSDPGPEQFF. In DNA, the CDR3 is TGTGCCAGCAGTTTGAGTAGCGACCCGGGACCCGAGCAGTTCTTC.

This clonotype was seen only a few times. This chain joins TRBV29-1 and TRBJ2-1, with D uncertain. Germline V CDR1 and CDR2: SQVTM, ANQGSEA. The V end lost 6 bases, the J end lost 6 bases, and 18 bases lay between the germline ends. The CDR3 covers 14 residues. In DNA form, the CDR3 reads TGCAGCGTCGGACCCCTTGGTTCCCCCAATGAGCAGTTCTTC. Translated, it gives CSVGPLGSPNEQFF.

There are many counts of this clonotype. The chain combines TRBV6-1 with TRBJ1-2; D ambiguous. Germline CDR1 reads MNHNS; CDR2 reads SASEGT. There are 15 residues in the CDR3. V was pared by 5 bases and J by 4 bases, with 17 bases between. CDR3 sequence (DNA): TGTGCCAGCAGTCCGCGCCTGAAGGCTACCTATGGCTACACCTTC. Its translation: CASSPRLKATYGYTF.

Ten or more counts support this clonotype. The chain uses TRBV12-3 or TRBV12-4 and TRBJ1-5; 12 bases match TRBD1. The CDR3 is made up of 15 amino acids. The ends lost 3 bases at V and 5 bases at J; junction bases unmatched: 2. The CDR3 is CASSLGTGGYQPQHF. Written as DNA, the CDR3 is TGTGCCAGCAGTTTGGGGACAGGGGGCTATCAGCCCCAGCATTTT.

V is TRBV29-1 and J is TRBJ1-2; no clear D. V was clipped by 0 bases and J by 4 bases, with 9 bases between them. CDR1 is SQVTM, CDR2 ANQGSEA, per germline. This CDR3 is built from 13 residues. CDR3 sequence reads: CSVEDLGFYGYTF. The CDR3 DNA sequence: TGCAGCGTTGAAGATCTAGGATTCTATGGCTACACCTTC.